This T cell receptor beta chain is from a study of blood T cell repertoires in COVID-19. As for the study in general: Samples came from the United States, Italy and Spain, spanning acute and convalescent COVID-19.

In the study's own analysis: Estimates of nucleated cell counts were drawn from the amplification of reference gene primers. Sequenced by immunoSEQ multiplex PCR; TCRdb stores in-frame clones only, minus some. The V and J calls and clone size are taken from that table; D and trimming were inferred from the DNA. The sample contains approximately 240,000 clones, around 82% of which appear only once. Per germline, CDR1 MNHEY and CDR2 SVGAGI. The CDR3 extends over 12 amino acids. Trimming took off 6 bases at V and 7 bases at J, with 12 bases between the two ends. The rearrangement uses TRBV6-5 and TRBJ2-5; D unresolved. The receptor comes from a woman of 80 years or more with active or convalescent COVID-19. The sample taken for sequencing was peripheral blood. The CDR3 DNA follows: TGTGCCAGCAGCGACTCGGTGGCGACCCAGTACTTC. It codes for CASSDSVATQYF.